Below are 3 T cell receptor beta chains sequenced from a single sample in a study of regulatory T cells in long-lasting Graves disease. As for time point: newly diagnosed GD, antithyroid drugs for less than 3 months. After RNA was extracted from PBMCs, the TCR library was made from it. According to the study, TCR beta libraries were built with iRepertoire HTBI primers and CDR3-region Arm-PCR. TCRdb re-analysed the multiplex PCR reads in MiXCR, keeping a single row per CDR3 protein. The sample lists 500,000 or so distinct CDR3 sequences, 14% seen once, with approximately 17% in the top ten. These data also featured in a second study, about T cells in Graves' hyperthyroidism and ophthalmopathy.

The source material was peripheral blood mononuclear cells (PBMCs), sampled at new diagnosis, from a patient treated with antithyroid drugs. The receptors were sampled from a woman in her forties or fifties with Graves disease.

This clonotype was found many times. This sequence joins TRBV6-2 or TRBV6-3 and TRBJ2-1; 8 nucleotides line up with TRBD2. Germline CDR1 reads MNHEY; CDR2 reads SVGEGT. V lost 2 bases and J lost 7; bases outside the gene matches: 7. This CDR3 has 15 amino acids. The CDR3 sequence: CASSYGTRSLNEQFF. CDR3 in DNA: TGTGCCAGCAGTTACGGGACTAGGAGTCTAAATGAGCAGTTCTTC.

The table lists this clonotype with a few counts. Possible read error: a much larger clone is one base away. The chain joins TRBV28 to TRBJ2-3; unclear D gene. The germline CDR1 and CDR2 sequences are MDHEN and SYDVKM. This CDR3 contains 14 residues. Trimming pared 2 bases from V and 10 bases from J, leaving 16 bases between. Here the CDR3 reads CASSLDSFFDAQYF. The CDR3 coding sequence is TGTGCCAGCAGTTTAGATTCCTTTTTTGATGCGCAGTATTTT.

This clonotype was seen many times. This chain links TRBV28 with TRBJ1-5; D perhaps matches TRBD1 (5 bases). The CDR3 consists of 16 residues. V lost 1 base and J 3 bases, leaving 13 bases between the germline ends. The germline gives CDR1 MDHEN, CDR2 SYDVKM. The CDR3 protein is CASSLSVGQVNQPQHF. The CDR3, as DNA: TGTGCCAGCAGTTTATCGGTGGGGCAGGTCAATCAGCCCCAGCATTTT.